The entry below gives a single T cell receptor (beta chain) sequence along with its context. Its antigen is not identified. Just one base apart from a much larger clone, this may be a read error. The identical CDR3 is also encoded by other nucleotide sequences in the sample. Sequenced by immunoSEQ multiplex PCR; TCRdb stores in-frame clones only, minus some. Found here are some 87,000 clones, 68% of them singletons; the top ten hold roughly 50%. This sample was included in a study of shared clonotypes between healthy human individuals. Trimming pared 0 bases from V and 0 bases from J, leaving 9 bases between. Germline loops: CDR1 WSHSY, CDR2 SAAADI. The CDR3 loop spans 16 amino acids. Healthy HIV-negative adults with no recent acute infections or vaccinations were recruited as donors. CD8 memory comprised CD45RO+ plus CCR7-negative CD45RA+ TemRA cells. Broader study findings: Investigators collected only blood, and repertoires in tissues likely differ. Large sequencing depth failed to make sorted-subset sequencing complete, rarefaction showed.

The V call is TRBV10-2, the J call TRBJ1-5; no clear D gene. This clonotype originated in a man aged 25-40 years in good health. Specimen: memory CD8+ T cells sorted from blood. Regarding subset: CD45RO+ cells pooled with CCR7-negative TemRA cells. CDR3 protein: CASSESPGNSNQPQHF. CDR3 in DNA: TGCGCCAGCAGTGAGTCGCCGGGGAATAGCAATCAGCCCCAGCATTTT.